This TCR beta chain was retrieved from a study of neoadjuvant anti-PD-1 for oral cavity cancer. Method: immunoSEQ multiplex PCR; TCRdb's copy keeps in-frame clones and lacks some. In the table there are 15,000 to 20,000 clones, under 75% of which are singletons. The V segment lost 3 bases and the J segment 7 bases; nucleotides outside the gene matches: 12. This CDR3 comprises 16 residues. Germline assignment: CDR1 SGDLS and CDR2 YYNGEE. The TCR was taken from a person aged 40 to 85 with oral cavity squamous cell carcinoma. The gene calls are TRBV9 and TRBJ2-1, with 8 bases fitting TRBD2. This specimen consisted of PBMCs, obtained before nivolumab (anti-PD-1) treatment. DNA of the CDR3: TGTGCCAGCAGCGCAGGTCCCGGGACTAGTAGTAATGAGCAGTTCTTC. Its protein product is CASSAGPGTSSNEQFF.